A single sample gave rise to the 3 T cell receptor beta chains below, sequenced in a study of human T cells and chemical hapten exposure. Time point specified: pre-sensitization, week 0. Stated treatment: therapeutic diphenylcyclopropenone sensitization with weekly scalp DPC. TCRdb recomputed calls from the RACE reads with MiXCR, one row per CDR3 protein. The data show 180,000 or so distinct CDR3 sequences, around 30% seen once. The sequenced sample was whole blood, obtained in connection with sensitization to the hapten diphenylcyclopropenone (DPC). These receptors were taken from a woman in her 30s with alopecia areata. Some clones in this sample may be carry-over from other donors' samples.

The chain links TRBV29-1 to TRBJ2-7; no definite D call. The CDR3 has 14 amino acids. Trimming took off 2 bases at V and 2 bases at J, with 13 bases between the two ends. Germline V gene sequence: CDR1 SQVTM, CDR2 ANQGSEA. In DNA, the CDR3 is TGCAGCGTTGAAATTGGGGTCCCGACCTACGAGCAGTACTTC. Translation gives CSVEIGVPTYEQYF.

In this sample, this clonotype turned up a few times. The V gene is TRBV7-2, the J gene TRBJ2-7, with 13 bases fitting TRBD2. V dropped 5 bases and J dropped 0; count of bases not matched to a gene: 7. This CDR3 region has 17 residues. Germline CDR1 is SGHTA and CDR2 is FQGNSA. CDR3 protein: CASSPGLAGPLSYEQYF. The CDR3 nucleotides are TGTGCCAGCAGCCCGGGACTAGCGGGACCACTCTCCTACGAGCAGTACTTC.

This clonotype was seen more than once but under ten times. The gene calls are TRBV20-1 and TRBJ1-2; D remains unclear. In germline, CDR1 is DFQATT, CDR2 SNEGSKA (reference sequence). The V gene lost 5 bases and the J gene lost 5 bases, with 12 bases spanning the gap. The CDR3 length is 12 residues. This chain's CDR3 is CSAAHRSYGYTF. The CDR3 region has the DNA TGCAGTGCTGCCCATCGGTCGTATGGCTACACCTTC.